These T cell receptor beta chains were read from a single sample in a study of early T cells in non-severe SARS-CoV-2 infection. TCRdb used MiXCR to reprocess the 5' RACE reads, holding one entry per CDR3 protein. The repertoire holds roughly 93,000 distinct CDR3 sequences, about 11% seen once, with 5.1% in the top ten. Sequencing was performed on whole blood. The receptors were gathered from an adult who was a healthcare worker with PCR-confirmed SARS-CoV-2 infection or an uninfected control (not recorded which). Each CDR3 is given with its conserved first and last residue. Fields, in order: D gene, V gene, clone size, J gene, CDR3 protein, CDR3 DNA. The D gene is left open where the match is weak. Clone size is given for some rows only: seen once, a few or many times, or a class if the clone is expanded.

D: TRBD1
V: TRBV28
size: NA
J: TRBJ2-1
CDR3: CASSFSPRTGSHNEQFF
DNA: TGTGCCAGCAGTTTCAGCCCCCGGACAGGGTCACACAATGAGCAGTTCTTC

D: TRBD1
V: TRBV6-6
size: many
J: TRBJ1-2
CDR3: CASSYSEGAHYGYTF
DNA: TGTGCCAGCAGTTACTCTGAGGGGGCCCACTATGGCTACACCTTC

D: NA
V: TRBV27
size: NA
J: TRBJ1-5
CDR3: CASSPFGYNQPQHF
DNA: TGTGCCAGCAGTCCCTTTGGTTACAATCAGCCCCAGCATTTT

D: TRBD2
V: TRBV28
size: few
J: TRBJ2-7
CDR3: CASSLIAGAANEQYF
DNA: TGTGCCAGCAGTCTGATAGCGGGAGCAGCAAACGAGCAGTACTTC

D: NA
V: TRBV24-1
size: many
J: TRBJ2-1
CDR3: CATSEGLSYNEQFF
DNA: TGTGCCACCAGCGAAGGGCTGTCCTACAATGAGCAGTTCTTC

D: TRBD2
V: TRBV7-9
size: many
J: TRBJ2-1
CDR3: CASSFEGGRFYNEQFF
DNA: TGTGCCAGCAGTTTTGAGGGCGGGAGGTTCTACAATGAGCAGTTCTTC

D: NA
V: TRBV12-3/TRBV12-4
size: many
J: TRBJ2-7
CDR3: CASSLQGSYEQYF
DNA: TGTGCCAGCAGCCTTCAAGGGTCCTACGAGCAGTACTTC

D: NA
V: TRBV6-6
size: NA
J: TRBJ1-5
CDR3: CASSSRDLLAHQPQHF
DNA: TGTGCCAGCAGTTCCAGGGACTTACTCGCACATCAGCCCCAGCATTTT

D: NA
V: TRBV20-1
size: NA
J: TRBJ2-2
CDR3: CSARSSSGELFF
DNA: TGCAGTGCTAGGAGCTCCTCCGGGGAGCTGTTTTTT

D: TRBD2
V: TRBV12-3/TRBV12-4
size: many
J: TRBJ2-3
CDR3: CASSWGGTSVHTQYF
DNA: TGTGCCAGCAGTTGGGGGGGGACTAGCGTGCATACGCAGTATTTT

D: TRBD2
V: TRBV11-3
size: NA
J: TRBJ2-1
CDR3: CASSQGLAGGLTNEQFF
DNA: TGTGCCAGCAGCCAGGGACTAGCGGGGGGCCTAACCAATGAGCAGTTCTTC

D: NA
V: TRBV4-1
size: few
J: TRBJ1-1
CDR3: CASSQEKQARLGLAEAFF
DNA: TGCGCCAGCAGCCAGGAGAAACAGGCCCGGCTGGGATTGGCTGAAGCTTTCTTT

D: NA
V: TRBV5-4
size: many
J: TRBJ1-1
CDR3: CASSSDQAAAEAFF
DNA: TGTGCCAGCAGCAGCGATCAGGCGGCGGCTGAAGCTTTCTTT

D: NA
V: TRBV19
size: many
J: TRBJ2-7
CDR3: CASSDRGTAYEQYF
DNA: TGTGCCAGTAGTGATCGGGGCACCGCCTACGAGCAGTACTTC

D: TRBD1
V: TRBV28
size: NA
J: TRBJ2-7
CDR3: CASGDRGKYEQYF
DNA: TGTGCCAGCGGAGACAGGGGGAAGTACGAGCAGTACTTC

D: TRBD1
V: TRBV20-1
size: few
J: TRBJ2-7
CDR3: CSAKGTGAIYEQYF
DNA: TGCAGTGCCAAGGGGACAGGGGCCATCTACGAGCAGTACTTC

D: TRBD2
V: TRBV28
size: NA
J: TRBJ2-5
CDR3: CASSFGGRAQETQYF
DNA: TGTGCCAGCAGTTTTGGCGGGAGGGCCCAAGAGACCCAGTACTTC

D: NA
V: TRBV20-1
size: few
J: TRBJ2-6
CDR3: CSAEDSLLSGANVLTF
DNA: TGCAGTGCTGAGGACAGCCTCCTCTCTGGGGCCAACGTCCTGACTTTC

D: NA
V: TRBV2
size: few
J: TRBJ1-3
CDR3: CASSVWKSGNTIYF
DNA: TGTGCCAGCAGTGTGTGGAAATCTGGAAACACCATATATTTT

D: TRBD2
V: TRBV27
size: few
J: TRBJ2-3
CDR3: CASSSSSGLDTQYF
DNA: TGTGCCAGCAGTTCCTCTAGCGGGCTAGATACGCAGTATTTT

D: TRBD1
V: TRBV18
size: NA
J: TRBJ1-1
CDR3: CVSSPPGQAEAFF
DNA: TGTGTCAGCTCACCACCGGGACAGGCTGAAGCTTTCTTT

D: TRBD1
V: TRBV20-1
size: many
J: TRBJ2-5
CDR3: CSALPDRGQKETQYF
DNA: TGCAGTGCTCTGCCGGACAGGGGACAGAAAGAGACCCAGTACTTC

D: NA
V: TRBV28
size: NA
J: TRBJ1-1
CDR3: CATREGRTEAFF
DNA: TGTGCCACCCGTGAGGGTAGGACTGAAGCTTTCTTT

D: NA
V: TRBV7-7
size: few
J: TRBJ1-1
CDR3: CASSFSTRHTEAFF
DNA: TGTGCTAGCAGCTTCTCCACCCGGCACACTGAAGCTTTCTTT

D: TRBD1
V: TRBV7-9
size: few
J: TRBJ1-6
CDR3: CATSSGTVGSPLHF
DNA: TGTGCCACCAGTTCCGGGACAGTGGGATCACCCCTCCACTTT

D: NA
V: TRBV20-1
size: many
J: TRBJ2-1
CDR3: CSALGQVFNEQFF
DNA: TGCAGTGCGCTAGGTCAAGTATTCAATGAGCAGTTCTTC

D: TRBD2
V: TRBV2
size: NA
J: TRBJ2-2
CDR3: CASSETSGRGELFF
DNA: TGTGCCAGCAGTGAAACTAGCGGGAGAGGGGAGCTGTTTTTT

D: TRBD1
V: TRBV7-2
size: NA
J: TRBJ1-1
CDR3: CASSLMGTAFEAFF
DNA: TGTGCCAGCAGCTTAATGGGGACAGCATTTGAAGCTTTCTTT

D: NA
V: TRBV18
size: many
J: TRBJ1-2
CDR3: CASSPGALANYGYTF
DNA: TGTGCCAGCTCACCAGGGGCACTAGCTAACTATGGCTACACCTTC

D: NA
V: TRBV20-1
size: NA
J: TRBJ1-1
CDR3: CSAPPLGTEAFF
DNA: TGCAGTGCCCCTCCCTTAGGGACTGAAGCTTTCTTT

D: TRBD1
V: TRBV6-5
size: many
J: TRBJ1-2
CDR3: CASSRDRLSYGYTF
DNA: TGTGCCAGCAGCCGGGACAGGTTAAGCTATGGCTACACCTTC

D: NA
V: TRBV20-1
size: many
J: TRBJ2-1
CDR3: CSARDSRIAVYNEQFF
DNA: TGCAGTGCTAGAGATTCGAGAATAGCGGTGTACAATGAGCAGTTCTTC

D: NA
V: TRBV3-1
size: few
J: TRBJ2-1
CDR3: CASSQGVGRNNEQFF
DNA: TGTGCCAGCAGCCAAGGGGTGGGCAGAAACAATGAGCAGTTCTTC

D: TRBD1
V: TRBV12-3/TRBV12-4
size: few
J: TRBJ1-5
CDR3: CASSWANRGYGNQPQHF
DNA: TGTGCCAGCAGTTGGGCAAACAGGGGGTATGGCAATCAGCCCCAGCATTTT

D: NA
V: TRBV20-1
size: NA
J: TRBJ1-5
CDR3: CSASTGKGNQPQHF
DNA: TGCAGTGCTAGTACAGGGAAGGGCAATCAGCCCCAGCATTTT

D: NA
V: TRBV7-6
size: many
J: TRBJ1-5
CDR3: CATSGAPNQPQHF
DNA: TGTGCCACCTCCGGGGCCCCCAATCAGCCCCAGCATTTT

D: NA
V: TRBV7-2
size: NA
J: TRBJ1-2
CDR3: CASSLGNLWGYGYTF
DNA: TGTGCCAGCAGCTTAGGGAACTTATGGGGCTATGGCTACACCTTC

D: TRBD2
V: TRBV7-9
size: few
J: TRBJ2-3
CDR3: CASSRTSGRSTDTQYF
DNA: TGTGCCAGCAGCCGGACTAGCGGGAGAAGCACAGATACGCAGTATTTT

D: NA
V: TRBV19
size: many
J: TRBJ1-2
CDR3: CASSIPGLSSYGYTF
DNA: TGTGCCAGTAGTATCCCGGGGCTGAGTTCCTATGGCTACACCTTC

D: TRBD2
V: TRBV3-1
size: NA
J: TRBJ2-3
CDR3: CASSQLLAGGADTQYF
DNA: TGTGCCAGCAGCCAGCTACTAGCGGGAGGCGCAGATACGCAGTATTTT

D: NA
V: TRBV19
size: NA
J: TRBJ2-6
CDR3: CASSAAGYGVSGANVLTF
DNA: TGTGCCAGTAGTGCGGCGGGTTACGGGGTCTCTGGGGCCAACGTCCTGACTTTC

D: NA
V: TRBV6-5
size: many
J: TRBJ1-5
CDR3: CASSYSFIRGNQPQHF
DNA: TGTGCCAGCAGTTACTCGTTTATCCGGGGCAATCAGCCCCAGCATTTT

D: NA
V: TRBV18
size: NA
J: TRBJ1-4
CDR3: CASSQSRGTNEKLFF
DNA: TGTGCCAGCTCACAATCCAGGGGAACTAATGAAAAACTGTTTTTT

D: NA
V: TRBV5-5
size: many
J: TRBJ1-5
CDR3: CASSFILDQPQHF
DNA: TGTGCCAGCAGCTTTATCCTTGATCAGCCCCAGCATTTT

D: NA
V: TRBV20-1
size: few
J: TRBJ2-2
CDR3: CSASDRFNTGELFF
DNA: TGCAGTGCTTCCGACAGGTTTAACACCGGGGAGCTGTTTTTT

D: TRBD2
V: TRBV5-1
size: many
J: TRBJ2-1
CDR3: CASSWGTSDNNEQFF
DNA: TGCGCCAGCAGCTGGGGGACTAGCGACAACAATGAGCAGTTCTTC

D: TRBD1
V: TRBV7-7
size: many
J: TRBJ2-7
CDR3: CASSTYRDSYEQYF
DNA: TGTGCCAGCAGCACCTACCGGGACAGTTACGAGCAGTACTTC

D: TRBD2
V: TRBV11-2
size: many
J: TRBJ2-1
CDR3: CASSSGLAGRSSYNEQFF
DNA: TGTGCCAGCAGCTCTGGACTAGCGGGGCGCAGCTCCTACAATGAGCAGTTCTTC

D: TRBD2
V: TRBV20-1
size: NA
J: TRBJ2-7
CDR3: CSAQAGTIPYEQYF
DNA: TGCAGTGCTCAAGCCGGGACTATCCCCTACGAGCAGTACTTC

D: NA
V: TRBV10-3
size: few
J: TRBJ2-7
CDR3: CAIQRDYEQYF
DNA: TGTGCCATCCAGAGGGACTACGAGCAGTACTTC

D: NA
V: TRBV20-1
size: NA
J: TRBJ2-2
CDR3: CSAPRRGKLTGELFF
DNA: TGCAGTGCCCCACGTCGCGGGAAATTAACCGGGGAGCTGTTTTTT

D: NA
V: TRBV5-1
size: few
J: TRBJ1-1
CDR3: CASSLIKGTEAFF
DNA: TGCGCCAGCAGCCTGATAAAGGGCACTGAAGCTTTCTTT

D: NA
V: TRBV18
size: many
J: TRBJ2-5
CDR3: CASSPFGSKAAISPSGTKQETQYF
DNA: TGTGCCAGCTCACCATTCGGGTCCAAGGCAGCTATCTCACCTTCCGGGACAAAACAAGAGACCCAGTACTTC

D: TRBD2
V: TRBV12-3/TRBV12-4
size: few
J: TRBJ2-1
CDR3: CASSFISGGAYEQFF
DNA: TGTGCCAGCAGTTTTATAAGCGGGGGGGCCTATGAGCAGTTCTTC

D: NA
V: TRBV28
size: few
J: TRBJ2-4
CDR3: CASSLTGLTKKNIQYF
DNA: TGTGCCAGCAGTCTGACAGGACTAACTAAAAAAAACATTCAGTACTTC

D: NA
V: TRBV4-2
size: NA
J: TRBJ2-3
CDR3: CASSLGPGTDTQYF
DNA: TGTGCCAGCAGCCTGGGACCTGGCACAGATACGCAGTATTTT

D: NA
V: TRBV19
size: NA
J: TRBJ2-5
CDR3: CASCGTNRETQYF
DNA: TGTGCCTCCTGTGGGACAAATCGAGAGACCCAGTACTTC

D: TRBD1
V: TRBV6-2/TRBV6-3
size: NA
J: TRBJ1-2
CDR3: CASSFGTGNLGGYTF
DNA: TGTGCCAGCAGTTTCGGGACAGGAAATCTCGGGGGCTACACCTTC

D: NA
V: TRBV9
size: NA
J: TRBJ1-2
CDR3: CASSVGVKGDGGYTF
DNA: TGTGCCAGCAGCGTAGGGGTTAAGGGGGATGGTGGCTACACCTTC